This T cell receptor beta chain was captured by sequencing in a study of shared clonotypes between healthy human individuals. The CDR3 contains 14 residues. Germline-derived CDR1 and CDR2 are SGHTA and FQGTGA. V was pared by 5 bases and J by 3 bases, with 11 bases between. This clone came up once. Its cognate antigen is unknown. In the original processing: Filtering was not the same, since immunoSEQ gave junction-only sequences without quality scores. Using immunoSEQ multiplex PCR, the repertoire was profiled, and TCRdb retains in-frame clones only, with some absent. That table supplies the V and J calls and clone size; D and trimming were determined from the DNA. The profile shows 980,000 or so clones, over 75% of them singletons. Findings and limits, study-wide: Sampling included only blood; tissue repertoires likely differ.

The genes are TRBV7-3 and TRBJ2-1; D may be TRBD2 (5 bases). The sequenced material came from memory CD4+ T cells sorted from blood. Subset here: CD45RA-negative fraction. This sequence was found in a man in his late teens or twenties in good health. The CDR3: CASSPWTDYNEQFF. CDR3 nucleotide sequence: TGTGCCAGCAGCCCGTGGACTGACTACAATGAGCAGTTCTTC.